In this sample, the clone carrying this TCR beta chain turned up once. PCR was performed using 60 Vbeta and 13 Jbeta primers. Profiled with immunoSEQ multiplex PCR; TCRdb holds only in-frame clones, not every one. In the table there are around 160,000 clones, approximately 67% of which are singletons. The sample comes from a study of cytomegalovirus exposure and HLA in healthy donors. Study-wide background: Most genotyped donors, approximately 77% of 398, had Caucasian-associated genetic ancestry.

CDR1 and CDR2 (germline): SNHLY, FYNNEI. The CDR3 spans 13 residues. Trimming left V 6 bases short and J 7 bases short, with 12 bases between. The TCR was taken from a woman aged 18-30 years in good health and CMV-seropositive. The rearrangement uses TRBV2 and TRBJ1-4, with D maybe TRBD1 (6 bases). Sequencing was performed on PBMCs. The CDR3 DNA reads TGTGCCAGCAGGGGCAGGGGCGTTGAAAAACTGTTTTTT. Translating gives CASRGRGVEKLFF.